This T cell receptor beta chain emerged from a study of kidney transplant recipient with SARS-CoV-2 infection. With respect to this clonotype: A read error may explain this, as a much larger clone is one base away.

MiXCR was run by TCRdb on the reads, yielding one entry per CDR3 protein. Of 200,000 to 300,000 distinct CDR3 sequences in the sample, 25% to 30% were seen once. This clonotype originated in a male patient between 25 and 39 years old who had COVID-19 and was a kidney transplant recipient. Part of the T cell pool may stem from the graft donor. Sample: a blood sample, taken at baseline and on day 111 from a kidney transplant recipient.

For the CDR3, the DNA is TGCGGTGCTAGATCAGCCCGGATGAACACTGAAGCTTTCTTT. Residues: CGARSARMNTEAFF. This sequence joins TRBV20-1 and TRBJ1-1, with D unresolved. The CDR3 spans 14 residues. From germline, CDR1 is DFQATT and CDR2 SNEGSKA (reference sequence).